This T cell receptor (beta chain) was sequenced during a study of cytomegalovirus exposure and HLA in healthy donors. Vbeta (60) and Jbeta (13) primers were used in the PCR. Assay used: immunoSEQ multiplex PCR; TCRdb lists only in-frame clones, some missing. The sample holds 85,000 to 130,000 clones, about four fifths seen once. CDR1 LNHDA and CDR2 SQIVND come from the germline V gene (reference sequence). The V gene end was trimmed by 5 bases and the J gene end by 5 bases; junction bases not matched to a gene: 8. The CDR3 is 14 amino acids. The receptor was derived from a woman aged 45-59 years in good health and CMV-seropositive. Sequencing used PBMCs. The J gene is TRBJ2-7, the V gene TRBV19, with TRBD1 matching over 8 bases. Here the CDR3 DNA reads TGTGCCAGTAGTGTCCTTGGGACAGGCGACGAGCAGTACTTC. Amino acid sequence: CASSVLGTGDEQYF.